Listed below are T cell receptor beta chains from one sample, sequenced in a study of blood T cell repertoires in COVID-19. Using immunoSEQ multiplex PCR, the repertoire was profiled, and TCRdb retains in-frame clones only, with some absent. The data hold approximately 500,000 clones, with 80% to 90% observed a single time. Sequences were obtained from peripheral blood. The receptor set was obtained from a human donor in a cohort sampled during active COVID-19. The CDR3 runs from the conserved cysteine through the conserved F or W. Clone size appears in some rows only: once, few, many, or a class for an expanded clone.

j_call	clone_size	v_call	cdr3_aa
TRBJ1-1	NA	TRBV30	CAWFRTYLEAFF
TRBJ2-6	NA	TRBV19	CASSRVDSGANVLTF
TRBJ1-1	NA	TRBV5-1	CASSLEQGRNTEAFF
TRBJ1-1	NA	TRBV28	CASSLLGAGMNTEAFF
TRBJ2-5	NA	TRBV30	CAWRYLASLGETQYF
TRBJ1-2	once	TRBV20-1	CSAGESGGYTF
TRBJ2-1	NA	TRBV27	CASSRDRITNEQFF
TRBJ2-1	NA	TRBV6-1	CASSEAANEQFF
TRBJ2-7	NA	TRBV19	CASSVGLAATYEQYF
TRBJ1-2	NA	TRBV9	CASSPAGTGNGYTF
TRBJ2-7	NA	TRBV6-2/TRBV6-3	CASSHPRERVYEQYF
TRBJ2-1	NA	TRBV28	CASSPLAGGVNEQFF
TRBJ2-1	NA	TRBV30	CASTFASSYNEQFF
TRBJ1-2	NA	TRBV20-1	CSAREYGYTF
TRBJ2-5	NA	TRBV7-3	CASSPFGQGGQETQYF
TRBJ2-2	NA	TRBV2	CASRPIITGELFF
TRBJ1-5	NA	TRBV18	CASSQGQRNQPQHF
TRBJ2-2	NA	TRBV7-3	CASSSFTGELFF
TRBJ1-5	NA	TRBV28	CASSFPLSGYQPQHF
TRBJ2-5	NA	TRBV5-1	CASGPGQGRETQYF
TRBJ1-1	NA	TRBV29-1	CSVEAFGRGSWTEAFF
TRBJ2-5	NA	TRBV6-5	CASSWGTSGDQETQYF
TRBJ1-6	once	TRBV10-3	CAIREARSPLHF
TRBJ2-7	NA	TRBV7-2	CASRRTSGSSYEQYF
TRBJ2-1	NA	TRBV29-1	CSVRSGTSGNNEQFF
TRBJ1-1	NA	TRBV10-3	CAISESQGMNTEAFF